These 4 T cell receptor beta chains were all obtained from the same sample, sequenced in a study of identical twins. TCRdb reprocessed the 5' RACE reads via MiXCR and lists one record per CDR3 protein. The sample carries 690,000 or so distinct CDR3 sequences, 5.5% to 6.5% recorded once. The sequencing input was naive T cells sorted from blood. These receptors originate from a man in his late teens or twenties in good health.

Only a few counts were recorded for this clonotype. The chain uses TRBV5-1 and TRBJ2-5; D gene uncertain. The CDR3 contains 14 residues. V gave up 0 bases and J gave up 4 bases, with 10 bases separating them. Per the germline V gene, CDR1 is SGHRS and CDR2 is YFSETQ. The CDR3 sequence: CASSLARVGETQYF. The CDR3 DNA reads TGCGCCAGCAGCTTGGCCCGGGTTGGAGAGACCCAGTACTTC.

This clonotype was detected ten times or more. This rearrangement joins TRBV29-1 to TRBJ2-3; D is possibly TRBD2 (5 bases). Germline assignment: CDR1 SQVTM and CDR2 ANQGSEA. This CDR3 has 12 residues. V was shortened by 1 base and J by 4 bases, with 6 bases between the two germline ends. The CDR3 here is CSVEASSDTQYF. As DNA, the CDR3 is TGCAGCGTTGAAGCTAGCTCAGATACGCAGTATTTT.

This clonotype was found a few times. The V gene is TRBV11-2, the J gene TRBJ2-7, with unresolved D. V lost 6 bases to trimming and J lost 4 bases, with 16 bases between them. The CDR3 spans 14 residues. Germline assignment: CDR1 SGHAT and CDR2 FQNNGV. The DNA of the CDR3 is TGTGCCAGCAGTTGGGTGGGGTTAGAATACGAGCAGTACTTC. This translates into CASSWVGLEYEQYF.

CDR3 nucleotide sequence: TGTGCCAGCAGTTTCGGGGTCGGACTAGCGGGCGGAGAGACCCAGTACTTC. It codes for CASSFGVGLAGGETQYF. This chain joins TRBV12-3 or TRBV12-4 and TRBJ2-5, with TRBD2 matching 11 bases. The CDR3 consists of 17 residues. V dropped 3 bases and J dropped 4; count of bases not matched to a gene: 10.